This is a list of T cell receptor beta chains from one sample in a study of breast tumors, draining lymph nodes, adjacent tissues. Via MiXCR, TCRdb re-called the multiplex PCR reads, giving one row per CDR3 protein. The sample yields about 270,000 distinct CDR3 sequences, around 30% seen once. Sequenced material: axillary lymph node tissue. The origin of the receptors is a female donor with breast cancer. Some clones in this sample may be carry-over from other donors' samples. The CDR3 runs from the conserved cysteine through the conserved F or W. Fields, in order: D gene, clone size, V gene, J gene, CDR3 DNA, CDR3 protein. The D gene is left open where the match is weak. Clone sizes are given selectively: once, few, many, or a class where the clone is expanded.

>TRBD2|many|TRBV30|TRBJ2-1
TGTGCCTGGAGCCTCGGACTAGTGGATGAGCAGTTCTTC
CAWSLGLVDEQFF
>TRBD1|-|TRBV2|TRBJ2-7
TGTGCCAGCAGTTTAGTAGGGGGCACGTCGTACGAGCAGTACTTC
CASSLVGGTSYEQYF
>TRBD2|many|TRBV2|TRBJ2-5
TGTGCCAGCAGTGAGACTAGCGTTCCCCAAGAGACCCAGTACTTC
CASSETSVPQETQYF
>-|-|TRBV20-1|TRBJ2-7
TGCAGTGCTAGAAGGGCCCCGAAAGACCGAGCCTATCCCTCCTACGAGCAGTACTTC
CSARRAPKDRAYPSYEQYF
>-|many|TRBV9|TRBJ2-1
TGTGCCAGCTGCGTCGGGCCCTCCCCCGGCAATGAGCAGTTCTTC
CASCVGPSPGNEQFF
>-|many|TRBV20-1|TRBJ2-7
TGCAGTGCTAGTGGGGGACGAAACGACTACGAGCAGTACTTC
CSASGGRNDYEQYF
>TRBD2|many|TRBV5-4|TRBJ2-3
TGTGCCAGCAGCCCCATAGCGGGAGGGGGCACAGATACGCAGTATTTT
CASSPIAGGGTDTQYF
>-|many|TRBV5-8|TRBJ2-5
TGTGCCTATTTACGGGAGCACCAAGAGACCCAGTACTTC
CAYLREHQETQYF
>-|few|TRBV30|TRBJ1-1
TGTGCCTGGAGTGTACCAGGGGTGAACACTGAAGCTTTCTTT
CAWSVPGVNTEAFF
>-|-|TRBV11-2|TRBJ2-6
TGTGCCAGCAGCTCAGGGTCCTCTGGGGCCAACGTCCTGACTTTC
CASSSGSSGANVLTF
>TRBD1|-|TRBV7-9|TRBJ1-1
TGTGTCAGCAGCCGACGGACAGGACAGAACACTGAAGCTTTCTTT
CVSSRRTGQNTEAFF
>TRBD1|-|TRBV11-3|TRBJ2-7
TGTGCCAGCAGCGATTTCACAGGGGCCTACGAGCAGTACTTC
CASSDFTGAYEQYF
>-|many|TRBV14|TRBJ1-6
TGTGCCAGCAGCCAAGATTCAACCCATTCACCCCTCCACTTT
CASSQDSTHSPLHF
>-|once|TRBV20-1|TRBJ1-6
TGCAGTGCTAGTAGGCTAGCGGGAGTTTCAGATAATTCACCCCTCCACTTT
CSASRLAGVSDNSPLHF
>TRBD1|-|TRBV6-2/TRBV6-3|TRBJ2-1
TGTGCCAGCGCCTCGGACAGGGGTACCCGGACCCAGTGGGATGAGCAGTTCTTC
CASASDRGTRTQWDEQFF
>-|few|TRBV28|TRBJ2-7
TGTGCCAGCAGTAAGTCCGGGACCCCCTACGAGCAGTACTTC
CASSKSGTPYEQYF
>-|many|TRBV5-5|TRBJ2-5
TGTGCCAGCAGCTTCCGGCGCGAAGAGACCCAGTACTTC
CASSFRREETQYF
>-|many|TRBV12-3/TRBV12-4|TRBJ1-5
TGTGCCAGCAGTTTAGGGGATAGGGCATGGCAGCCCCAGCATTTT
CASSLGDRAWQPQHF
>TRBD1|few|TRBV7-8|TRBJ1-5
TGTGCCAGCAGTACCCAGCAGGGGGGGGGCAATCAGCCCCAGCATTTT
CASSTQQGGGNQPQHF
>TRBD2|many|TRBV29-1|TRBJ2-5
TGCAGCGTGGTCCCGGGACTAGCGTCAGAGACCCAGTACTTC
CSVVPGLASETQYF
>TRBD1|many|TRBV18|TRBJ1-4
TGTGCCAGCTCACGGGACAGGGGAAATGAAAAACTGTTTTTT
CASSRDRGNEKLFF
>TRBD1|many|TRBV20-1|TRBJ1-6
TGCAGTGCTACGGGGAGGCGGACAGGGCAAGGGGGAAATTCACCCCTCCACTTT
CSATGRRTGQGGNSPLHF
>TRBD1|many|TRBV19|TRBJ2-5
TGTGCCAGTAGACATCCGGGACAGCAAGAGACCCAGTACTTC
CASRHPGQQETQYF
>-|many|TRBV6-6|TRBJ2-7
TGTGCCAGCAGTTACGGGGGCTCCGAGCAGTACTTC
CASSYGGSEQYF
>TRBD1|many|TRBV10-3|TRBJ2-1
TGTGCCATCAGGCCGGGACAGAATGAGCAGTTCTTC
CAIRPGQNEQFF
>-|once|TRBV6-5|TRBJ1-1
TGTGCCAGCAGTTACGGCATTGAAGCTTTCTTT
CASSYGIEAFF
>TRBD2|many|TRBV7-2|TRBJ2-1
TGTGCCAGCAGCTTAGATGGACTAGTTTCAAATGAGCAGTTCTTC
CASSLDGLVSNEQFF
>-|many|TRBV29-1|TRBJ2-1
TGCAGTAACAGCCCGAACTCCTACAATGAGCAGTTCTTC
CSNSPNSYNEQFF
>-|-|TRBV25-1|TRBJ2-2
TGTGCCAGCAGTCTAACCCATTCGGGGTTTCTTAGGACCGGGGAGCTGTTTTTT
CASSLTHSGFLRTGELFF
>TRBD2|many|TRBV7-9|TRBJ2-7
TGTGCCAGCAGCTTAGGCGGGAGCAACGAGCAGTACTTC
CASSLGGSNEQYF
>-|many|TRBV12-3/TRBV12-4|TRBJ2-2
TGTGCCAGCAGTTTATGGGGCGTCGGATTGTTTTTT
CASSLWGVGLFF
>-|many|TRBV19|TRBJ2-1
TGTGCCAGTAGTATTAAAGGGAACCGCCTAACCTACAATGAGCAGTTCTTC
CASSIKGNRLTYNEQFF
>-|-|TRBV6-5|TRBJ2-1
TGTGCCAGTCAGGATTCAAAAAACTATGAGCAGTTCTTC
CASQDSKNYEQFF
>-|many|TRBV5-1|TRBJ1-5
TGCGCCAGCAGCCCCTGGGGAAGGCAAAACGGGGAGCCCCAGCATTTT
CASSPWGRQNGEPQHF
>-|many|TRBV9|TRBJ2-1
TGTGCCAGCAGCGTAGGAGCGGCAACTAACAATGAGCAGTTCTTC
CASSVGAATNNEQFF
>TRBD2|-|TRBV6-5|TRBJ2-7
TGTGCCAGCAGTTACTCGATTCCTAGCGGGAGGACCGAGCAGTACTTC
CASSYSIPSGRTEQYF
>TRBD2|few|TRBV3-1|TRBJ2-2
TGTGCCAGCAGCCAAGCCAAGGGACTAGCGGGAGGAGGGGAGCTGTTTTTT
CASSQAKGLAGGGELFF
>TRBD1|-|TRBV13|TRBJ1-2
TGTGCCAGCAGCAGACCCTCTAAGTTAACGGGACAGGGGACAGCTGGTGGGGGTAACTATGGCTACACCTTC
CASSRPSKLTGQGTAGGGNYGYTF
>-|many|TRBV6-5|TRBJ2-3
TGTGCCAGCAGTTATTGGAGGTCTGAAGATACGCAGTATTTT
CASSYWRSEDTQYF
>-|many|TRBV5-5|TRBJ2-5
TGTGCCAGCAGCTTGTTTGCGGGTCTCCAAGAGACCCAGTACTTC
CASSLFAGLQETQYF
>-|-|TRBV19|TRBJ1-1
TGTGCCAGTAGTATATCCGCGAACACTGAAGCTTTCTTT
CASSISANTEAFF
>-|many|TRBV29-1|TRBJ2-2
TGCAGCGTCCGTACTCAACGCGACACCGGGGAGCTGTTTTTT
CSVRTQRDTGELFF
>-|many|TRBV5-1|TRBJ2-3
TGCGCCAGCAGCCCGGGGCCGGGTAGCACAGATACGCAGTATTTT
CASSPGPGSTDTQYF
>TRBD2|many|TRBV7-9|TRBJ2-7
TGTGCCAGCAGCCCCCTAGCGGGAGGGTACTACGAGCAGTACTTC
CASSPLAGGYYEQYF